The 10 T cell receptor beta chains presented below share a single source sample, sequenced in a study of CD8 T cells in ankylosing spondylitis. MiXCR was run by TCRdb on the 5' RACE reads, yielding one entry per CDR3 protein. The sample yields about 160,000 distinct CDR3 sequences, roughly 10% seen once. Sequencing used blood, either unsorted or a sorted T cell fraction (not recorded which). The receptor source for this set is a female donor with ankylosing spondylitis or in good health (not recorded which).

This clonotype was counted between two and nine times. This rearrangement joins TRBV27 to TRBJ2-1; the D gene is possibly TRBD1 (6 bases). Looked up from germline, CDR1 is MNHEY and CDR2 is SMNVEV (reference sequence). The CDR3 is made up of 14 amino acids. V was shortened by 4 bases and J by 4 bases, with 11 bases between the two germline ends. The CDR3 DNA sequence: TGTGCCAGCAGTTCGGACAGCTCGTACAATGAGCAGTTCTTC. Translated, it gives CASSSDSSYNEQFF.

The rearrangement uses TRBV11-2 and TRBJ2-2, with D hard to call. Per germline, CDR1 SGHAT and CDR2 FQNNGV. The CDR3 is 14 residues long. Trimming cost V 7 bases and J 5 bases, with 14 bases left between them. The CDR3 nucleotides are TGTGCCAGCACCCCGGACGGTGGGACCGGGGAGCTGTTTTTT. It codes for CASTPDGGTGELFF.

This clonotype was counted between two and nine times. The chain employs TRBV2 and TRBJ2-7; D is uncertain. Germline CDR1 is SNHLY and CDR2 is FYNNEI. The CDR3 totals 13 residues. V was cut by 2 bases and J by 4 bases, with 9 bases left in between. CDR3 protein: CASSESTVYEQYF. The CDR3 bases are TGTGCCAGCAGTGAAAGTACGGTGTACGAGCAGTACTTC.

In this sample, this clonotype turned up many times. This chain joins TRBV29-1 and TRBJ2-7, with D perhaps TRBD1 (5 bases). The germline CDR1 and CDR2 sequences are SQVTM and ANQGSEA. This CDR3 is 11 amino acids long. With 7 bases removed from V and 4 bases from J, the gap between germline ends came to 11 bases. In nucleotides, the CDR3 is TGCAGCGGGGTAGACAGATACGAGCAGTACTTC. Its protein is CSGVDRYEQYF.

The V call is TRBV11-1, the J call TRBJ2-1; TRBD2 aligns across 7 bases. V was clipped by 5 bases and J by 1 base; unmatched bases: 5. The CDR3 has 15 residues. Germline-derived CDR1 and CDR2 are SGHAT and FQDESV (reference sequence). The DNA for the CDR3 is TGTGCCAGCAGCGTGGCTAGCGGTTCCTACAATGAGCAGTTCTTC. Translation gives CASSVASGSYNEQFF.

In this sample, this clonotype turned up a few times. This rearrangement joins TRBV6-5 to TRBJ2-7; possibly TRBD2 for D (5 bases). The CDR3 extends over 13 amino acids. Germline V gene lookup returns CDR1 MNHEY and CDR2 SVGAGI. V dropped 2 bases and J dropped 2 bases, with 7 bases sitting between them. The CDR3 DNA is TGTGCCAGCAGTTACGGAGCGGCCTACGAGCAGTACTTC. This encodes CASSYGAAYEQYF.

The rearrangement links TRBV7-2 to TRBJ2-5, with no clear D. The V end was cut by 8 bases, the J end by 2 bases, with 9 bases between. The CDR3 consists of 12 residues. Germline V lookup: CDR1 SGHTA, CDR2 FQGNSA. In DNA, the CDR3 is TGTGCCAGCGTGGCGGCACAAGAGACCCAGTACTTC. Amino acid sequence: CASVAAQETQYF.

This clonotype was found many times. This chain connects TRBV29-1 to TRBJ2-5; TRBD2 is a possible D gene (6 bases). The CDR3 is made up of 16 amino acids. Trimming pared 4 bases from V and 2 bases from J, leaving 20 bases between. Looked up from germline, CDR1 is SQVTM and CDR2 is ANQGSEA. Here the CDR3 reads CSVVGGKLGFQETQYF. CDR3 DNA sequence: TGCAGCGTTGTTGGGGGGAAACTAGGATTTCAAGAGACCCAGTACTTC.

This clonotype showed up just a few times. The chain carries TRBV27 and TRBJ2-7; D tentatively fits TRBD1 or TRBD2 (5 bases each). Germline assignment: CDR1 MNHEY and CDR2 SMNVEV (reference sequence). The CDR3 is 13 amino acids. Deletions cut 2 bases from V and 7 bases from J, with 12 bases between. CDR3 DNA sequence: TGTGCCAGCAGTTTAGTGGCATGGGGGGAGCAGTACTTC. Encoded protein: CASSLVAWGEQYF.

This clonotype occurred a few times. The chain couples TRBV29-1 to TRBJ1-2; no firm D call. V was pared by 3 bases and J by 5 bases, with 7 bases between. The CDR3 runs 11 residues. Germline V gives CDR1 SQVTM, CDR2 ANQGSEA. The CDR3 DNA sequence: TGCAGCGTTGACTCAGAGTATGGCTACACCTTC. This sequence encodes CSVDSEYGYTF.